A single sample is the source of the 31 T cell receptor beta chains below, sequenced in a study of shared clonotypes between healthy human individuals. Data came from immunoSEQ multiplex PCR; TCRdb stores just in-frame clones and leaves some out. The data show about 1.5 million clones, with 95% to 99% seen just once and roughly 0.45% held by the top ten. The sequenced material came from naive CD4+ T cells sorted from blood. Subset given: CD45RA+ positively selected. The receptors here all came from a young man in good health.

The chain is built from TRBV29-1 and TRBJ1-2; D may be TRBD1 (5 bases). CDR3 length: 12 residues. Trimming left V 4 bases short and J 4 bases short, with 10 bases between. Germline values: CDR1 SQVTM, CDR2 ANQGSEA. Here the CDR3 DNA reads TGCAGCGTTGTCTGGGACGCCTATGGCTACACCTTC. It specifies CSVVWDAYGYTF.

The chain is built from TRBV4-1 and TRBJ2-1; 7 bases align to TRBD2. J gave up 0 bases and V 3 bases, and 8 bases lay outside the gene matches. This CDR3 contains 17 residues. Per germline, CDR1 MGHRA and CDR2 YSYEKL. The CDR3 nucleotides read TGCGCCAGCAGCCAGCCGACTGGCGGGAGCTCCTACAATGAGCAGTTCTTC. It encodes CASSQPTGGSSYNEQFF.

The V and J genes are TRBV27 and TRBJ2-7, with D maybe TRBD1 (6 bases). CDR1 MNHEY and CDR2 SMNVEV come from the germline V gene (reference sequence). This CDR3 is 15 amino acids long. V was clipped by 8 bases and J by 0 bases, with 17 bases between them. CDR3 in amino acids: CASGDLQGFSYEQYF. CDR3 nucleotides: TGTGCCAGCGGTGATTTACAGGGATTCTCCTACGAGCAGTACTTC.

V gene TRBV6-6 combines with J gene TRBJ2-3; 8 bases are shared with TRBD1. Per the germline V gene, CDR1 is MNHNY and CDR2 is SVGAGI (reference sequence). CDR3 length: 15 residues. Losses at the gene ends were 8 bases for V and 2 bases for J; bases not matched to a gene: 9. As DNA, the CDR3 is TGTGCCAGCGGGGCAGACAGGGGAACCACAGATACGCAGTATTTT. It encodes CASGADRGTTDTQYF.

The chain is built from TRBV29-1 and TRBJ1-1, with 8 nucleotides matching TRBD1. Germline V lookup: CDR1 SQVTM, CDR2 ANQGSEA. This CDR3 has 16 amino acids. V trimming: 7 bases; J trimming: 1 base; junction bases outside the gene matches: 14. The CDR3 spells CSAIRAWGQANTEAFF. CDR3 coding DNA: TGCAGCGCCATAAGGGCCTGGGGACAGGCGAACACTGAAGCTTTCTTT.

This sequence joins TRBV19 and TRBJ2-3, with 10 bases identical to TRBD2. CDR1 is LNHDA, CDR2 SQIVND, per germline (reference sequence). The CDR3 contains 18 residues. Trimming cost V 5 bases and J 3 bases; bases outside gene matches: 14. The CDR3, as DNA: TGTGCCAGTAGTCAAAACGGGAAGCTAGCGGGAGTTACAGATACGCAGTATTTT. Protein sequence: CASSQNGKLAGVTDTQYF. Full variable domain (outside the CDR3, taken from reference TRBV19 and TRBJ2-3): DGGITQSPKYLFRKEGQNVTLSCEQNLNHDAMYWYRQDPGQGLRLIYYSQIVNDFQKGDIAEGYSVSREKKESFPLTVTSAQKNPTAFYLCASSQNGKLAGVTDTQYFGPGTRLTVL.

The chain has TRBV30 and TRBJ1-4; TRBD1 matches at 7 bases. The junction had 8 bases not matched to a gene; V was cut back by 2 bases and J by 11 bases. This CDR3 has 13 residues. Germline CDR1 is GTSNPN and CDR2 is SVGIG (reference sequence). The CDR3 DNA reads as TGTGCCTGGAGTCCCACAGGGGTCGTTAAACTGTTTTTT. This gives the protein CAWSPTGVVKLFF.

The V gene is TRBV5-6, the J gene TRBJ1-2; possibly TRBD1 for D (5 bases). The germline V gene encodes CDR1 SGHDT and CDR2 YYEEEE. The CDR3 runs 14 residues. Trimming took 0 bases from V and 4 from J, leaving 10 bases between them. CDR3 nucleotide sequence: TGTGCCAGCAGCTTGGTGGGGGTGAGCTATGGCTACACCTTC. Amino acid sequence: CASSLVGVSYGYTF.

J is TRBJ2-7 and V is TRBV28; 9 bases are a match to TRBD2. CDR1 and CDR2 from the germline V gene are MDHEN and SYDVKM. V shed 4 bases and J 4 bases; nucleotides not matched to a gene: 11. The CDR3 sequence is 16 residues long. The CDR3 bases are TGTGCCAGCAGTTCGGGCGGGAGGGTCCGGGGTTACGAGCAGTACTTC. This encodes CASSSGGRVRGYEQYF.

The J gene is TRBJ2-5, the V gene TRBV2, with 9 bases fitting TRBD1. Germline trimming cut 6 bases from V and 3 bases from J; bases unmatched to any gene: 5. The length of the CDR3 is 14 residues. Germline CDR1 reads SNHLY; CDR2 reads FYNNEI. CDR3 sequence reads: CASSAGTGKETQYF. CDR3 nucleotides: TGTGCCAGCAGCGCCGGGACAGGGAAAGAGACCCAGTACTTC.

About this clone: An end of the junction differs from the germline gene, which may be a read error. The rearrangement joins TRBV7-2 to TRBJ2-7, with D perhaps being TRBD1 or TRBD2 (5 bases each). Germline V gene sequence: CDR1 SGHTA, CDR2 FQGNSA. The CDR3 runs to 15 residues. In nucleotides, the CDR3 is TGTGCCAGCAGCTTAGCGATGGGACGGCTAAGAGGTACGGACTTC. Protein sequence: CASSLAMGRLRGTDF.

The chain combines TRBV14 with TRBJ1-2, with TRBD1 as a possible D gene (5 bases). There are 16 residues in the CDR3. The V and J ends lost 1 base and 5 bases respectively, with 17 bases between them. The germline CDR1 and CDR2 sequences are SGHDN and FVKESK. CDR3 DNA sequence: TGTGCCAGCAGCCAAGTTCCCCGGACACTTCGATATGGCTACACCTTC. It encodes CASSQVPRTLRYGYTF.

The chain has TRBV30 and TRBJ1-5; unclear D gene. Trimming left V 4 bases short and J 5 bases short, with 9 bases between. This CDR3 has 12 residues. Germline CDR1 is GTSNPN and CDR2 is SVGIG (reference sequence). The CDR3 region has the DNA TGTGCCTGGAACAGCGCGGATCAGCCCCAGCATTTT. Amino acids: CAWNSADQPQHF.

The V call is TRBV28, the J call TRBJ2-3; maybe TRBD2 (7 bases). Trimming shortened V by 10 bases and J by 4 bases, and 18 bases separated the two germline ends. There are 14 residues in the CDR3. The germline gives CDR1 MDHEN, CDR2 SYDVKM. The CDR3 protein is CAIRGGRGADTQYF. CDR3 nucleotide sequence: TGTGCCATCAGAGGGGGGAGGGGAGCAGATACGCAGTATTTT. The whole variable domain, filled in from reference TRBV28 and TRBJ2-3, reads DVKVTQSSRYLVKRTGEKVFLECVQDMDHENMFWYRQDPGLGLRLIYFSYDVKMKEKGDIPEGYSVSREKKERFSLILESASTNQTSMYLCAIRGGRGADTQYFGPGTRLTVL.

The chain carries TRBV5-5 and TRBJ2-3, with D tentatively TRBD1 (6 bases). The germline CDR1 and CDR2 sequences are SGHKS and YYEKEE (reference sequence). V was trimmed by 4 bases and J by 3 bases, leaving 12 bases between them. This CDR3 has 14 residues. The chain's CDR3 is CASSTRTETDTQYF. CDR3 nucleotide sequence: TGTGCCAGCAGCACCCGGACAGAGACAGATACGCAGTATTTT.

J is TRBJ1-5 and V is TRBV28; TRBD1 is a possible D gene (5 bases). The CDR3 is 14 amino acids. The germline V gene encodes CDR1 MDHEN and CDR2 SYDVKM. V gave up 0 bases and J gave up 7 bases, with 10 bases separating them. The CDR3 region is CASSLWGVSQPQHF. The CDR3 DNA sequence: TGTGCCAGCAGTTTATGGGGGGTTAGCCAGCCCCAGCATTTT.

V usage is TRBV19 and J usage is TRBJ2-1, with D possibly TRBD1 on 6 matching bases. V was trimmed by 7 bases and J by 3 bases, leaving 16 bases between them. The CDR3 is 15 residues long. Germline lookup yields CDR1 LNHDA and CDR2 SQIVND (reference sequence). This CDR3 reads CASTPGQGIYNEQFF. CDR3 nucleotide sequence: TGTGCCAGTACCCCGGGGCAGGGGATCTACAATGAGCAGTTCTTC.

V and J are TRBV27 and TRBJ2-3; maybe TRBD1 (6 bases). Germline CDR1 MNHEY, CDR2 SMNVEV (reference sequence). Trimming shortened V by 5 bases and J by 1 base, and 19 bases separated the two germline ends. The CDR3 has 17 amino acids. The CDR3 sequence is CASSIQGRGFGTDTQYF. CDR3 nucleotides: TGTGCCAGCAGTATTCAGGGGAGAGGGTTCGGCACAGATACGCAGTATTTT.

CDR3 in DNA: TGTGCCAGCAGCGAGGACAGTCGGGGCAATGAAAAACTGTTTTTT. Amino acids: CASSEDSRGNEKLFF. The chain carries TRBV5-6 and TRBJ1-4, with a tentative D call TRBD1 (6 bases). V was cut by 4 bases and J by 5 bases, with 15 bases left in between. This CDR3 has 15 residues. The germline CDR1 and CDR2 sequences are SGHDT and YYEEEE. The whole variable domain, remainder taken from reference TRBV5-6 and TRBJ1-4, is DAGVTQSPTHLIKTRGQQVTLRCSPKSGHDTVSWYQQALGQGPQFIFQYYEEEERQRGNFPDRFSGHQFPNYSSELNVNALLLGDSALYLCASSEDSRGNEKLFFGSGTQLSVL.

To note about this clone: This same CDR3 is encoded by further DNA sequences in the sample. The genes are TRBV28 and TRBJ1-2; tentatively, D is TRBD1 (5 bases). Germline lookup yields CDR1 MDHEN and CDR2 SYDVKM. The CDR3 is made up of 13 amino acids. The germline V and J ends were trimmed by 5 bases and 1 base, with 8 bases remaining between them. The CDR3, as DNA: TGTGCCAGCAGTCCACAGGTTAACTATGGCTACACCTTC. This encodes CASSPQVNYGYTF.

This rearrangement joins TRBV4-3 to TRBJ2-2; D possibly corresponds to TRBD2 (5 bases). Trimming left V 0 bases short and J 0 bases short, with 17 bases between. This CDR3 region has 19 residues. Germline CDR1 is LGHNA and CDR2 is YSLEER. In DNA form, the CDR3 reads TGCGCCAGCAGCCAAGATTCACCGCGGGTGTTCGCGAACACCGGGGAGCTGTTTTTT. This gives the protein CASSQDSPRVFANTGELFF.

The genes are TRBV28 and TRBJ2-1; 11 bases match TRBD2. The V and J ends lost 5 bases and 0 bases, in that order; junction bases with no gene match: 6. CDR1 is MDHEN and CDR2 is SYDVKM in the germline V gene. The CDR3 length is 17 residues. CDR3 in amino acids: CASSLGLADISYNEQFF. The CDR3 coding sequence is TGTGCCAGCAGTCTGGGACTAGCGGATATCTCCTACAATGAGCAGTTCTTC. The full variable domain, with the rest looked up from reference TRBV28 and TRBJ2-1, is DVKVTQSSRYLVKRTGEKVFLECVQDMDHENMFWYRQDPGLGLRLIYFSYDVKMKEKGDIPEGYSVSREKKERFSLILESASTNQTSMYLCASSLGLADISYNEQFFGPGTRLTVL.

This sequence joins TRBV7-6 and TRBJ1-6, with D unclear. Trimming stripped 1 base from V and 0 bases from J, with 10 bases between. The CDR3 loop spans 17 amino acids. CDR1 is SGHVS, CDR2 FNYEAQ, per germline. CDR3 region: CASSLEAASSYNSPLHF. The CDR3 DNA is TGTGCCAGCAGCTTAGAAGCAGCGAGCTCCTATAATTCACCCCTCCACTTT.

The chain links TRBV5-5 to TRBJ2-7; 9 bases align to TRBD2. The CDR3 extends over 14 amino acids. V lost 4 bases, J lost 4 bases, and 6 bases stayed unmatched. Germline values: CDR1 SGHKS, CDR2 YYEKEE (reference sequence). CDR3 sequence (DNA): TGTGCCAGCAGCATAGCGGGAGTTCGGTACGAGCAGTACTTC. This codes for CASSIAGVRYEQYF.

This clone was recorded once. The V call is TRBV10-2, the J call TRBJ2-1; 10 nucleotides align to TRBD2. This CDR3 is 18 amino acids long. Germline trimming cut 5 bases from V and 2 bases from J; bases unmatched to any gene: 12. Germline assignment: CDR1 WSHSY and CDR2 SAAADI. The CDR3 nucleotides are TGCGCCAGCAGTAGTCCTAGCGGGAGAGAAAACCCCTACAATGAGCAGTTCTTC. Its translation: CASSSPSGRENPYNEQFF.

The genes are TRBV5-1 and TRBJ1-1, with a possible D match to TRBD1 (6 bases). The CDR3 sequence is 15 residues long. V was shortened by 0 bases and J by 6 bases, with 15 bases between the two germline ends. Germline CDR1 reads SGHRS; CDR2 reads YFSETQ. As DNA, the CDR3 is TGCGCCAGCAGCTTGGCCCCACAGGGTAACGCTGAAGCTTTCTTT. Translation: CASSLAPQGNAEAFF.

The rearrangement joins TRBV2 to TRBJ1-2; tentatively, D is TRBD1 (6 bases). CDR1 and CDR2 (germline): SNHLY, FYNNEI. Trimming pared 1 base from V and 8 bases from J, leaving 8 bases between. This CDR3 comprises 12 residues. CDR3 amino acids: CASSEVGAGYTF. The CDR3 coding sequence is TGTGCCAGCAGTGAAGTGGGGGCCGGCTACACCTTC.

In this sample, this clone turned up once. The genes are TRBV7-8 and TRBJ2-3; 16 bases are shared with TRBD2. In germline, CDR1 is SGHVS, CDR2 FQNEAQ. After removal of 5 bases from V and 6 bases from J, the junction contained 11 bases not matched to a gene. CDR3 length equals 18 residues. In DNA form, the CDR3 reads TGTGCCAGCAGCCGCCCCGGGACTAGCGGGAGGGAGGGGGATACGCAGTATTTT. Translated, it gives CASSRPGTSGREGDTQYF.

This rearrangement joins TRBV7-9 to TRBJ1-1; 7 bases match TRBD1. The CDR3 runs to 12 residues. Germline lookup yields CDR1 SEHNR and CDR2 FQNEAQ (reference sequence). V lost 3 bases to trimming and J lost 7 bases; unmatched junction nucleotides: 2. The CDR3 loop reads CASSLGQLEAFF. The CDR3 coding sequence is TGTGCCAGCAGCTTGGGACAGCTTGAAGCTTTCTTT.

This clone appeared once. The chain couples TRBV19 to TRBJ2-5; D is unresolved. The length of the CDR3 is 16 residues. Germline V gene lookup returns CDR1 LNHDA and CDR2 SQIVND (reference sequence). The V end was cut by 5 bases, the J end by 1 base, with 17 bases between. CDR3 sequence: CASSVVTGGFQETQYF. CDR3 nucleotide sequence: TGTGCCAGTAGTGTAGTCACGGGTGGGTTCCAAGAGACCCAGTACTTC.

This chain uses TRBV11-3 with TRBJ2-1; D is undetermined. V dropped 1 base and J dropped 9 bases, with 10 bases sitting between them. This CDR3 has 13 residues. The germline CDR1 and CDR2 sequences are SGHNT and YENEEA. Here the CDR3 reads CASSLGQMGEQFF. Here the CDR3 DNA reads TGTGCCAGCAGCTTAGGTCAGATGGGTGAGCAGTTCTTC.